The entry that follows covers one TCR beta chain sequence. A universal primer site was incorporated via template switching, and the cDNA contained unique molecular identifiers. TCRdb processed the 5' RACE reads anew with MiXCR; each CDR3 protein has one entry. The sample consists of 700,000 to 950,000 distinct CDR3 sequences, more than 9% of them appearing once. Germline CDR1 reads MDHEN; CDR2 reads SYDVKM. V shed 5 bases, J shed 6 bases, and the junction held 6 bases outside the gene matches. The CDR3 is 14 amino acids. This entry comes from a study of identical twins. Only healthy Caucasians were included as donors. These data also featured in a second study, about yellow fever vaccine responses in identical twins.

The chain recombines TRBV28 with TRBJ1-4, with 7 bases aligning to TRBD1. The sequenced sample consisted of PBMCs. The receptor was isolated from a woman between 18 and 29 years old in good health. CDR3 region: CASSTPGQYEKLFF. Written as DNA, the CDR3 is TGTGCCAGCAGTACACCGGGACAGTATGAAAAACTGTTTTTT.